This TCR beta chain was sequenced during a study of shared clonotypes between healthy human individuals. The V end was cut by 2 bases, the J end by 0 bases, with 8 bases between. The V gene's germline CDR1 is KGHSH and CDR2 LQKENI. The CDR3 sequence is 15 residues long. Generated by immunoSEQ multiplex PCR, the TCRdb table keeps only in-frame clones and is missing some. The sample contains 550,000 to 850,000 clones, about 74% of which appear only once. This sequence joins TRBV18 and TRBJ1-3; weak D call: TRBD1 (5 bases). The receptor was derived from a woman aged 25 to 45 in good health. The specimen sequenced was memory CD4+ T cells sorted from blood. Subset specified: CD45RA-negative fraction. CDR3 DNA: TGTGCCAGCTCACCAGACAGCGTCTCTGGAAACACCATATATTTT. It yields the protein CASSPDSVSGNTIYF.